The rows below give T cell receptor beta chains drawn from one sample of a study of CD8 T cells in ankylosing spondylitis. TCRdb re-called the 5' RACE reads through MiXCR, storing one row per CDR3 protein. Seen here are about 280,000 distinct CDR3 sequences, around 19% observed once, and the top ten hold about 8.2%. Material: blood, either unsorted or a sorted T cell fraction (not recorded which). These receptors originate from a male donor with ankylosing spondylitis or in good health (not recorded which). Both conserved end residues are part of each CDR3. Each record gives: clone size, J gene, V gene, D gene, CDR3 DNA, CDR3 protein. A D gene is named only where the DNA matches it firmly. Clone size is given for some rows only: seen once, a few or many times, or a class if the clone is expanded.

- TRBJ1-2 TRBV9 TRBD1 TGTGCCAGCAGCCCCCAGGGACAGCTCTATGGCTACACCTTC CASSPQGQLYGYTF
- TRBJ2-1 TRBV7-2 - TGTGCCAGCAGCTCCGCGGGAGGGACAGGGTACAATGAGCAGTTCTTC CASSSAGGTGYNEQFF
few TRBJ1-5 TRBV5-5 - TGTGCCAGCAGCTTGGAGGCAGGGAATAGCAATCAGCCCCAGCATTTT CASSLEAGNSNQPQHF
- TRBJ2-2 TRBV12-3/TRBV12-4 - TGTGCCAGCAGTAGACAGACCGGGGAGCTGTTTTTT CASSRQTGELFF
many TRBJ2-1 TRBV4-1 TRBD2 TGCGCCAGCAGCCAAGGCCTAGCGGGGCCACTTTTTCAGTTCTTC CASSQGLAGPLFQFF
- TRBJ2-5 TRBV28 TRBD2 TGTGCCAGCAGTTTCTGGACTAGCGGGGACGAGACCCAGTACTTC CASSFWTSGDETQYF
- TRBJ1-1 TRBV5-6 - TGTGCCATCAGCCCCGGGGTGAACACTGAAGCTTTCTTT CAISPGVNTEAFF
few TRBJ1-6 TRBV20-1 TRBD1 TGCAGTGCTAGTCAGGGGGCTAATTCACCCCTCCACTTT CSASQGANSPLHF
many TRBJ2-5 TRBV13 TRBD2 TGTGCCAGCAGCCCGCCGGGGGGAGAGACCCAGTACTTC CASSPPGGETQYF
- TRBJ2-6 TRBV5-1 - TGCGCCAGCAGTGCTACGTTAGCGATACCTTCTGGGGCCAACGTCCTGACTTTC CASSATLAIPSGANVLTF
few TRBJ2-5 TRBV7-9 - TGTGCCAGCAGCCTGAGACTAAACCAAGAGACCCAGTACTTC CASSLRLNQETQYF
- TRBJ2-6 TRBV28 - TGTGCCAGCAGTTTCGATAGGTCTGGGGCCAACGTCCTGACTTTC CASSFDRSGANVLTF
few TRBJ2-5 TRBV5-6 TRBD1 TGTGCCAGCAGCGGCTTCAGGGGGCGCGGAGAGACCCAGTACTTC CASSGFRGRGETQYF
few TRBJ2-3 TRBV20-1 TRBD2 TGCAGTGCTAGAGATTCCAGCGGGAGGGGGAACACGCAGTATTTT CSARDSSGRGNTQYF
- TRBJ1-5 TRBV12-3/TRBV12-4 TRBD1 TGTGCCAGCAGTTCGCGACAGGGACGCAATCAGCCCCAGCATTTT CASSSRQGRNQPQHF
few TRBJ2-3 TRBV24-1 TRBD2 TGTGCCACCAGTGACCGTAGCGGGAGTATGACAGATACGCAGTATTTT CATSDRSGSMTDTQYF
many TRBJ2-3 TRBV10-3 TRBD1 TGTGCCATCAGTGCATCCGGGACAGGGGGGATAGATACGCAGTATTTT CAISASGTGGIDTQYF
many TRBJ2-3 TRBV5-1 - TGCGCCAGCAGCTTGGGGGCCGGAGGGGATACGCAGTATTTT CASSLGAGGDTQYF
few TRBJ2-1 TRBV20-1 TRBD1 TGCAGTGCGAAGGGACAGAATGAGCAGTTCTTC CSAKGQNEQFF
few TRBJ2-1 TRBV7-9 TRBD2 TGTGCCAGCAGGAGGACTAGCAACAATGAGCAGTTCTTC CASRRTSNNEQFF
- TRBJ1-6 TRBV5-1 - TGCGCCAGCAGCGGGGGACGGTCCAATAATTCACCCCTCCACTTT CASSGGRSNNSPLHF
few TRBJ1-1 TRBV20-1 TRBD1 TGCAGTGCTAGAGTTCCCGAAATCGACAGGGGTTACACTGAAGCTTTCTTT CSARVPEIDRGYTEAFF
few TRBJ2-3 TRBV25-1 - TGTGCCAGCAGTATCAGACAGGCCTCAGATACGCAGTATTTT CASSIRQASDTQYF
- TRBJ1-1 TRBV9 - TGTGCCAGCAGCGTCCGGGACATGAACACTGAAGCTTTCTTT CASSVRDMNTEAFF
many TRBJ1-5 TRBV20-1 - TGCAGTGCTAGAGTGGGATACAATCAGCCCCAGCATTTT CSARVGYNQPQHF
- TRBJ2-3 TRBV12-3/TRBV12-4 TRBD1 TGTGCCAGCAGTGAGGGACAGGTCACAGATACGCAGTATTTT CASSEGQVTDTQYF
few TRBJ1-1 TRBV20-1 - TGCAGTGCTAGAGTTAGAGGGGGGAACACTGAAGCTTTCTTT CSARVRGGNTEAFF
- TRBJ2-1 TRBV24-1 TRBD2 TGTGCCACCAGTGCCCTGGGAGGGTCCTACAATGAGCAGTTCTTC CATSALGGSYNEQFF
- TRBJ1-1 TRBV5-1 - TGCGCCAGCAGCTTGGAGGCAGCGAACACTGAAGCTTTCTTT CASSLEAANTEAFF
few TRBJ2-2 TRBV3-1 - TGTGCCAGCAGCCAAATCTCCTCCGGGGAGCTGTTTTTT CASSQISSGELFF
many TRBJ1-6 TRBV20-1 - TGCAGTGGGGCCGCGGGGGATTCACCCCTCCACTTT CSGAAGDSPLHF
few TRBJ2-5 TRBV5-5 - TGTGCCAGCAGCCACACCGACAGGTACCAAGAGACCCAGTACTTC CASSHTDRYQETQYF
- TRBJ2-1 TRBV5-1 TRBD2 TGCGCCAGCAGCTTAGTGAGCAAGACTAGCGGGGCCTACAATGAGCAGTTCTTC CASSLVSKTSGAYNEQFF
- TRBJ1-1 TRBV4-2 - TGTGCCAGCAGCCAAGCATACGGGGTGAACACTGAAGTTTTCTTT CASSQAYGVNTEVFF
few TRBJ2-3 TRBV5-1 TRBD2 TGCGCCAGCAGCTTGGCCAGGGTAGCTAGCGGAACTAGCACAGATACGCAGTATTTT CASSLARVASGTSTDTQYF
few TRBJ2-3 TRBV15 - TGTGCCACCAGCAGAGACCCGGGGGATACGCAGTATTTT CATSRDPGDTQYF
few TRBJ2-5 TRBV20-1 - TGCAGTGCTAGTGATTCTAGCAGGAAGACCCAGTACTTC CSASDSSRKTQYF
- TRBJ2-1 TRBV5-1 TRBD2 TGCGCCAGCAGCTTGGCGTCTAGCGGATACAATGAGCAGTTCTTC CASSLASSGYNEQFF
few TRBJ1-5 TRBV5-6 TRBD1 TGTGCCAGCAGCGAACAGGGGAGTCAGCCCCAGCATTTT CASSEQGSQPQHF
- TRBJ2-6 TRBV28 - TGTGCCAGCAGTTTTTTCCAGTTGAACGTCCTGACTTTC CASSFFQLNVLTF
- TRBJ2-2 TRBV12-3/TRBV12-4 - TGTGCCAGCAGTTCTGTTAGCGGTATTGGCGAGGAGCTGTTTTTT CASSSVSGIGEELFF
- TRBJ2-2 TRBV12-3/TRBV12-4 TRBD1 TGTGCCAGCAGTAAAGAACAGGGGGCCGGGGAGCTGTTTTTT CASSKEQGAGELFF
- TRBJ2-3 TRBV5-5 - TGTGCCAGCAGTCAGGACGGTTTTAGCACAGATACGCAGTATTTT CASSQDGFSTDTQYF
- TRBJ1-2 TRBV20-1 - TGCAGTGCTAGAGATTCCCGCGGGGTGAGCTATGGCTACACCTTC CSARDSRGVSYGYTF
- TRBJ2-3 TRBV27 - TGTGCCAGCAACCCCGAGGGTTTGGGCACAGATACGCAGTATTTT CASNPEGLGTDTQYF
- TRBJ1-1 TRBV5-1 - TGCGCCAGCAGCTTGGGACAGGATTTTAGTCTGGGCACTGAAGCTTTCTTT CASSLGQDFSLGTEAFF
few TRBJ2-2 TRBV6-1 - TGTGCCAGCATCCGAAGTTCGAGACCCAACACCGGGGAGCTGTTTTTT CASIRSSRPNTGELFF
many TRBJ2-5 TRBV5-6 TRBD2 TGTGCCAGCAGCACAAGCGGGGGTGGTGAGACCCAGTACTTC CASSTSGGGETQYF
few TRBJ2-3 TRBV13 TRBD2 TGTGCCAGCAGCTCTTCTCGGGGGGGCACAGATACGCAGTATTTT CASSSSRGGTDTQYF
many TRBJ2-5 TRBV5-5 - TGTGCCAGCAGCTTAGGTGTGGAGACCCAGTACTTC CASSLGVETQYF
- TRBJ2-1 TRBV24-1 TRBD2 TGTGCCACCAGTGATTCTAGCGGGGGGACCTACAATGAGCAGTTCTTC CATSDSSGGTYNEQFF
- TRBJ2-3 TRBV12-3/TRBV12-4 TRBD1 TGTACCAGCAGGGGGGGACAGGGGGCCGTTTTGGATACGCAGTATTTT CTSRGGQGAVLDTQYF
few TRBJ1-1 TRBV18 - TGTGCCAGCTCACCCTCGGGACATTCGGACACTGAAGCTTTCTTT CASSPSGHSDTEAFF
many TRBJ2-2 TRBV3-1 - TGTGCCAGCAGCCAACTGGACGGACCGAACACCGGGGAGCTGTTTTTT CASSQLDGPNTGELFF
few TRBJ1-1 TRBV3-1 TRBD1 TGTGCCAGCAGCCAAGAAGTACTAAGGACAGGGGTCGTTGAAGCTTTCTTT CASSQEVLRTGVVEAFF
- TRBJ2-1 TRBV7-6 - TGTGCCAGCAGCTCAGACTTCGATGAGCAGTTCTTC CASSSDFDEQFF
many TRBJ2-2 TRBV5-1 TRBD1 TGCGCCAGCAGCTTGGAGCCAGGGGGCCTCACCGGGGAGCTGTTTTTT CASSLEPGGLTGELFF
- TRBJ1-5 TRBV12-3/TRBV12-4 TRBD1 TGTGCCAGCAGTCTGGGACAGGGGGCTGAGAATCAGCCCCAGCATTTT CASSLGQGAENQPQHF
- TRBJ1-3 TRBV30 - TGTGCCTGGAGTCCGCGTGGAAACACCATATATTTT CAWSPRGNTIYF
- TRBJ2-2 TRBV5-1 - TGCGCCAGCACCCCCTTGACCGTGGGGACATCGAACACCGGGGAGCTGTTTTTT CASTPLTVGTSNTGELFF